A selection of T cell receptor beta chains follows, all from one sample in a study of cytomegalovirus exposure and HLA in healthy donors. TCRdb's copy holds only in-frame clones and misses some; the assay was immunoSEQ multiplex PCR. The sample gives 150,000 to 250,000 clones, 80% to 90% of which show up once; roughly 12% is in the top ten. Sequencing was done on a sample of PBMCs. The source of these receptors is a woman in her twenties or thirties in good health and CMV-seropositive. The CDR3 runs from the conserved cysteine through the conserved F or W. The D gene is left open where the match is weak. The size entry is marked missing in some rows and otherwise reads once, few, many or a size class.

J gene: TRBJ2-3
D gene: -
clone size: -
CDR3 length: 12
V gene: TRBV27
CDR3 DNA: TGTGCCACAGGCTGGACTTCAGATACGCAGTATTTT
CDR3 protein: CATGWTSDTQYF

J gene: TRBJ1-2
D gene: -
clone size: -
CDR3 length: 13
V gene: TRBV6-5
CDR3 DNA: TGTGCCAGCAGACGGACAGCCAATGGAGGCTACACCTTC
CDR3 protein: CASRRTANGGYTF

J gene: TRBJ1-4
D gene: -
clone size: -
CDR3 length: 15
V gene: TRBV2
CDR3 DNA: TGTGCCAGCAGTGAAACGGTGACATCTAATGAAAAACTGTTTTTT
CDR3 protein: CASSETVTSNEKLFF

J gene: TRBJ1-1
D gene: -
clone size: -
CDR3 length: 14
V gene: TRBV15
CDR3 DNA: TGTGCCACCAGCAGAGGGACAGTGAACACTGAAGCTTTCTTT
CDR3 protein: CATSRGTVNTEAFF

J gene: TRBJ1-1
D gene: -
clone size: -
CDR3 length: 17
V gene: TRBV19
CDR3 DNA: TGTGCCAGTAGTATAGATCGTAGCGGATTCATGAACACTGAAGCTTTCTTT
CDR3 protein: CASSIDRSGFMNTEAFF

J gene: TRBJ2-3
D gene: -
clone size: few
CDR3 length: 15
V gene: TRBV10-3
CDR3 DNA: TGTGCCATCAGGAGTAGCGGTTCTAGCACAGATACGCAGTATTTT
CDR3 protein: CAIRSSGSSTDTQYF

J gene: TRBJ2-1
D gene: -
clone size: -
CDR3 length: 16
V gene: TRBV27
CDR3 DNA: TGTGCCAGCAGTTTTCCCGGCGGGGACTCCTACAATGAGCAGTTCTTC
CDR3 protein: CASSFPGGDSYNEQFF

J gene: TRBJ2-2
D gene: -
clone size: -
CDR3 length: 17
V gene: TRBV2
CDR3 DNA: TGTGCCAGCAGTGAAGCCCTTCGACCAGGGGACGGCGGGGAGCTGTTTTTT
CDR3 protein: CASSEALRPGDGGELFF

J gene: TRBJ2-1
D gene: -
clone size: -
CDR3 length: 14
V gene: TRBV9
CDR3 DNA: TGTGCCAGCAGCCGAGTGGAAGGCGGCAATGAGCAGTTCTTC
CDR3 protein: CASSRVEGGNEQFF

J gene: TRBJ2-7
D gene: TRBD1
clone size: once
CDR3 length: 15
V gene: TRBV7-9
CDR3 DNA: TGTGCCAGCAGCTCTAGGACAGGGGGCATTGGCGAGCAGTACTTC
CDR3 protein: CASSSRTGGIGEQYF

J gene: TRBJ1-3
D gene: -
clone size: -
CDR3 length: 13
V gene: TRBV18
CDR3 DNA: TGTGCCAGCTCACCAGAGGAAGGAAACACCATATATTTT
CDR3 protein: CASSPEEGNTIYF

J gene: TRBJ2-1
D gene: TRBD2
clone size: -
CDR3 length: 14
V gene: TRBV30
CDR3 DNA: TGTGCCTGGACTCTAGCGGGAGGGCTCAATAAGCAGTTCTTC
CDR3 protein: CAWTLAGGLNKQFF

J gene: TRBJ1-2
D gene: TRBD1
clone size: -
CDR3 length: 15
V gene: TRBV5-5
CDR3 DNA: TGTGCCAGCAGCTGGGTGGGACAGGGTGGCTTTGGCTACACCTTC
CDR3 protein: CASSWVGQGGFGYTF

J gene: TRBJ2-2
D gene: -
clone size: -
CDR3 length: 15
V gene: TRBV2
CDR3 DNA: TGTGCCAGCATGATTTACGGGGGTAACACCGGGGAGCTGTTTTTT
CDR3 protein: CASMIYGGNTGELFF

J gene: TRBJ2-7
D gene: TRBD2
clone size: few
CDR3 length: 15
V gene: TRBV6-1
CDR3 DNA: TGTGCCAGCAGTGAGTCGGCTAGCGGATACTACGAGCAGTACTTC
CDR3 protein: CASSESASGYYEQYF

J gene: TRBJ2-7
D gene: -
clone size: -
CDR3 length: 14
V gene: TRBV11-1
CDR3 DNA: TGTGCCAGCAGCTTTTCTAGGACAGCCTACGAGCAGTACTTC
CDR3 protein: CASSFSRTAYEQYF

J gene: TRBJ2-2
D gene: -
clone size: once
CDR3 length: 15
V gene: TRBV5-1
CDR3 DNA: TGCGCCAGCAGCTTGTCGGTCGAGAACACCGGGGAGCTGTTTTTT
CDR3 protein: CASSLSVENTGELFF

J gene: TRBJ2-7
D gene: -
clone size: -
CDR3 length: 14
V gene: TRBV11-2
CDR3 DNA: TGTGCCAGCAGCTCGGGACTCCTACTGGGCGAGCAGTACTTC
CDR3 protein: CASSSGLLLGEQYF

J gene: TRBJ1-1
D gene: -
clone size: -
CDR3 length: 14
V gene: TRBV7-2
CDR3 DNA: TGTGCCAGCAGCTTAGATGGGGGCGACACTGAAGCTTTCTTT
CDR3 protein: CASSLDGGDTEAFF

J gene: TRBJ1-2
D gene: -
clone size: -
CDR3 length: 14
V gene: TRBV9
CDR3 DNA: TGTGCCAGCAGCGTAGAGGTGGCAGGGCATAGCTACACCTTC
CDR3 protein: CASSVEVAGHSYTF

J gene: TRBJ2-1
D gene: -
clone size: -
CDR3 length: 18
V gene: TRBV5-1
CDR3 DNA: TGCGCCAGCAGCTTGTCCGGGGGTACGGGAGTCATGAGCGATGAGCAGTTCTTC
CDR3 protein: CASSLSGGTGVMSDEQFF

J gene: TRBJ2-7
D gene: TRBD2
clone size: -
CDR3 length: 15
V gene: TRBV10-2
CDR3 DNA: TGCGCCAGCGGCCCCCTAGCGGGAACTGTTTACGAGCAGTACTTC
CDR3 protein: CASGPLAGTVYEQYF

J gene: TRBJ1-2
D gene: TRBD1
clone size: -
CDR3 length: 15
V gene: TRBV6-5
CDR3 DNA: TGTGCCAGCAGTTTGGGAAAGGGACAGTTCTATGGCTACACCTTC
CDR3 protein: CASSLGKGQFYGYTF

J gene: TRBJ2-1
D gene: TRBD2
clone size: -
CDR3 length: 17
V gene: TRBV4-1
CDR3 DNA: TGCGCCAGCAGCCAGGGCTTCGGCGGGAGCTCCTACAATGAGCAGTTCTTC
CDR3 protein: CASSQGFGGSSYNEQFF

J gene: TRBJ2-1
D gene: TRBD2
clone size: -
CDR3 length: 16
V gene: TRBV25-1
CDR3 DNA: TGTGCCAGCAGGGGGCTAGCGGGAGTTTCCTACAATGAGCAGTTCTTC
CDR3 protein: CASRGLAGVSYNEQFF

J gene: TRBJ2-2
D gene: -
clone size: -
CDR3 length: 13
V gene: TRBV7-9
CDR3 DNA: TGTGCCAGCAGCCCCACTAGATCCGGGGAGCTGTTTTTT
CDR3 protein: CASSPTRSGELFF

J gene: TRBJ2-5
D gene: TRBD1
clone size: -
CDR3 length: 14
V gene: TRBV5-1
CDR3 DNA: TGCGCCAGCAGCCAGGGACAGCCCCAAGAGACCCAGTACTTC
CDR3 protein: CASSQGQPQETQYF

J gene: TRBJ1-2
D gene: -
clone size: -
CDR3 length: 13
V gene: TRBV7-2
CDR3 DNA: TGTGCCAGCAGCTTACGGGAGGACTATGGCTACACCTTC
CDR3 protein: CASSLREDYGYTF

J gene: TRBJ1-4
D gene: -
clone size: -
CDR3 length: 14
V gene: TRBV6-1
CDR3 DNA: TGTGCCAGCAGGATCCCTGGACAGTCCGAAAAACTGTTTTTT
CDR3 protein: CASRIPGQSEKLFF

J gene: TRBJ1-2
D gene: TRBD1
clone size: -
CDR3 length: 17
V gene: TRBV28
CDR3 DNA: TGTGCCAGCAGTGCTCACGGGACAGGACCTCAAAACTATGGCTACACCTTC
CDR3 protein: CASSAHGTGPQNYGYTF

J gene: TRBJ2-1
D gene: TRBD2
clone size: once
CDR3 length: 18
V gene: TRBV28
CDR3 DNA: TGTGCCAGCAGTCCACGGACTAGCGCGACTATCTCCTACAATGAGCAGTTCTTC
CDR3 protein: CASSPRTSATISYNEQFF

J gene: TRBJ2-1
D gene: TRBD1
clone size: -
CDR3 length: 15
V gene: TRBV6-5
CDR3 DNA: TGTGCCAGCAGCTCGGACAGGGGAGCCCGAAATGAGCAGTTCTTC
CDR3 protein: CASSSDRGARNEQFF

J gene: TRBJ2-1
D gene: TRBD2
clone size: few
CDR3 length: 13
V gene: TRBV10-1
CDR3 DNA: TGCGCCAGCGGGGAGGGGTCGGGCAATGAGCAGTTCTTC
CDR3 protein: CASGEGSGNEQFF

J gene: TRBJ2-1
D gene: TRBD2
clone size: -
CDR3 length: 16
V gene: TRBV9
CDR3 DNA: TGTGCCAGCAGCGTAGGACTAGCGGGAGAGTACAATGAGCAGTTCTTC
CDR3 protein: CASSVGLAGEYNEQFF

J gene: TRBJ1-2
D gene: TRBD1
clone size: -
CDR3 length: 15
V gene: TRBV7-9
CDR3 DNA: TGTGCCAGCAGCGCACCGGGACAGGGAAACTATGGCTACACCTTC
CDR3 protein: CASSAPGQGNYGYTF

J gene: TRBJ2-5
D gene: -
clone size: once
CDR3 length: 12
V gene: TRBV15
CDR3 DNA: TGTGCCACCAGCAGATACAAGGAGACCCAGTACTTC
CDR3 protein: CATSRYKETQYF

J gene: TRBJ2-1
D gene: TRBD2
clone size: -
CDR3 length: 15
V gene: TRBV7-2
CDR3 DNA: TGTGCCAGCAGCTTAGGGCGGGAGTTCGACAATGAGCAGTTCTTC
CDR3 protein: CASSLGREFDNEQFF

J gene: TRBJ1-2
D gene: -
clone size: -
CDR3 length: 12
V gene: TRBV30
CDR3 DNA: TGTGCCTGGAGTGGGCAGAACTATGGCTACACCTTC
CDR3 protein: CAWSGQNYGYTF

J gene: TRBJ2-3
D gene: -
clone size: -
CDR3 length: 15
V gene: TRBV2
CDR3 DNA: TGTGCCAGCAGTGAAAACCTGGCTGGCACAGATACGCAGTATTTT
CDR3 protein: CASSENLAGTDTQYF

J gene: TRBJ1-4
D gene: TRBD1
clone size: -
CDR3 length: 14
V gene: TRBV7-9
CDR3 DNA: TGTGCCAGCAGCCAGACAGGGGGAAGTGAAAAACTGTTTTTT
CDR3 protein: CASSQTGGSEKLFF